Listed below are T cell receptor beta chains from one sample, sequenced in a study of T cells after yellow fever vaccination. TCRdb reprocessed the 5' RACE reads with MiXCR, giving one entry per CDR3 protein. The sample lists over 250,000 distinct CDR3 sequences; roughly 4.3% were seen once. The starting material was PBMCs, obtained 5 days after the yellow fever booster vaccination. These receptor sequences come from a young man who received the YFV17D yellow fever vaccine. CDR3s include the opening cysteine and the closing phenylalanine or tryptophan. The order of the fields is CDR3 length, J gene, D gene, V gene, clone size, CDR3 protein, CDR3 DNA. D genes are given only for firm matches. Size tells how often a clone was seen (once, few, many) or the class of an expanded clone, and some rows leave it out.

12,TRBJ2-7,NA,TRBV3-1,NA,CASSDGRGFRYF,TGTGCCAGCAGCGACGGAAGGGGATTTCGGTACTTC
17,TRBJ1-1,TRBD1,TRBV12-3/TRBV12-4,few,CASSFNLRGRVNTEAFF,TGTGCCAGCAGTTTCAACCTCAGGGGGCGCGTGAACACTGAAGCTTTCTTT
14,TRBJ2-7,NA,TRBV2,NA,CASSGPGPGYEQYF,TGTGCCAGCAGTGGCCCGGGCCCAGGCTACGAGCAGTACTTC
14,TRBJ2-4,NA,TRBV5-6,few,CASSSGDRWNIQYF,TGTGCCAGCAGCAGTGGGGACCGGTGGAACATTCAGTACTTC
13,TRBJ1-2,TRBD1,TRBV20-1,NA,CSATTGENYGYTF,TGCAGTGCTACAACAGGGGAGAACTATGGCTACACCTTC
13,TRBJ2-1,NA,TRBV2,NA,CASSSGGGNEQFF,TGTGCCAGCAGTTCCGGGGGAGGTAATGAGCAGTTCTTC
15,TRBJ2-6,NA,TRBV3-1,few,CASSQPNRVMDVLTF,TGTGCCAGCAGCCAACCGAACAGGGTCATGGACGTCCTGACTTTC
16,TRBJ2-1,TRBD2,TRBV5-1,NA,CASSSRLAGGMDEQFF,TGCGCCAGCAGCTCGAGACTAGCGGGGGGAATGGATGAGCAGTTCTTC
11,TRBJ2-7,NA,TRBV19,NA,CASSFQDEQYF,TGTGCCAGTAGTTTCCAAGACGAGCAGTACTTC
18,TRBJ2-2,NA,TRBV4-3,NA,CASSLDLLYISNTGELFF,TGCGCCAGCAGCCTCGACTTACTCTATATTTCGAACACCGGGGAGCTGTTTTTT
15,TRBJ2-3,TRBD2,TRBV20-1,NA,CSARSKLAGGPSQYF,TGCAGTGCTAGATCAAAACTAGCGGGGGGCCCCTCGCAGTATTTT
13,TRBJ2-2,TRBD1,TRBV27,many,CASLGQDTGELFF,TGTGCCAGCCTGGGACAGGACACCGGGGAGCTGTTTTTT
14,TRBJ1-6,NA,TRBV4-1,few,CASSQGRTNSPLHF,TGCGCCAGCAGCCAAGGACGGACAAATTCACCCCTCCACTTT
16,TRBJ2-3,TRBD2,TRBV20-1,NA,CSAMESSGGTTDTQYF,TGCAGTGCAATGGAATCTAGCGGGGGGACCACAGATACGCAGTATTTT
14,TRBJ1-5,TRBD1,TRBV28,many,CASSLWTGDQPQHF,TGTGCCAGCAGTTTATGGACAGGGGATCAGCCCCAGCATTTT
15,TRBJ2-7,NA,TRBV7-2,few,CASSRTASGDYEQYF,TGTGCCAGCAGCCGGACAGCCTCGGGGGACTACGAGCAGTACTTC
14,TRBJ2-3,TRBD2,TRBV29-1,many,CSTELAGGQNTQYF,TGCAGCACGGAACTAGCGGGGGGGCAAAATACGCAGTATTTT
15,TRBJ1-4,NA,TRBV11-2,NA,CASSATTATNEKLFF,TGTGCCAGCAGCGCAACGACAGCAACTAATGAAAAACTGTTTTTT
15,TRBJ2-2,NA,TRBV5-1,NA,CASSLGSVNTGELFF,TGCGCCAGCAGCTTGGGTTCGGTGAACACCGGGGAGCTGTTTTTT
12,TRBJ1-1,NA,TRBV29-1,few,CSVSRGNTEAFF,TGCAGCGTCAGCAGGGGAAACACTGAAGCTTTCTTT
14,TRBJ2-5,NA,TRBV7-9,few,CASRGEGRSETQYF,TGTGCCAGCAGGGGCGAAGGGAGGTCAGAGACCCAGTACTTC
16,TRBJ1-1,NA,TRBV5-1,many,CASSLARGQGYTEAFF,TGCGCCAGCAGCTTGGCCCGTGGGCAGGGGTATACTGAAGCTTTCTTT
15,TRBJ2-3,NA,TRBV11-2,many,CASSPTPLSTDTQYF,TGTGCCAGCAGCCCGACACCTCTAAGCACAGATACGCAGTATTTT
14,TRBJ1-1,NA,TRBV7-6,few,CASSLVPTATEAFF,TGTGCCAGCAGCTTAGTCCCCACCGCCACTGAAGCTTTCTTT
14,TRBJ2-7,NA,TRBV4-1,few,CASSQTRLGYEQYF,TGCGCCAGCAGCCAAACAAGGTTGGGCTACGAGCAGTACTTC
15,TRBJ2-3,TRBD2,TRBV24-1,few,CATGQRGSSTDTQYF,TGTGCCACCGGGCAGCGGGGGTCTAGCACAGATACGCAGTATTTT
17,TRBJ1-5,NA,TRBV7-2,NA,CASSLEGWGIVGQPQHF,TGTGCCAGCAGCTTAGAGGGCTGGGGAATAGTAGGACAGCCCCAGCATTTT
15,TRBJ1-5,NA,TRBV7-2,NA,CASSLLLGDNQPQHF,TGTGCCAGCAGCTTATTGCTTGGCGACAATCAGCCCCAGCATTTT
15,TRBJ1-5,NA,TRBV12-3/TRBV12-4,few,CASSYRGGVGQPQHF,TGTGCCAGCAGCTACCGAGGCGGGGTAGGGCAGCCCCAGCATTTT
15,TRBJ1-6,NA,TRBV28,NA,CASSLRSGWNSPLHF,TGTGCCAGCAGTTTAAGGTCAGGCTGGAATTCACCCCTCCACTTT
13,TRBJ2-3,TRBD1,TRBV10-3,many,CATGTGEADTQYF,TGTGCCACCGGAACAGGGGAAGCAGATACGCAGTATTTT
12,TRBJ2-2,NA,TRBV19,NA,CASSIITGELFF,TGTGCCAGTAGTATCATCACCGGGGAGCTGTTTTTT
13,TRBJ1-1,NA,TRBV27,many,CASSLEGVSEAFF,TGTGCCAGCAGTCTAGAGGGGGTGAGTGAAGCTTTCTTT
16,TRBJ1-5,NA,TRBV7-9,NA,CASDTGIFGSNQPQHF,TGTGCCAGCGATACAGGGATCTTCGGGAGCAATCAGCCCCAGCATTTT
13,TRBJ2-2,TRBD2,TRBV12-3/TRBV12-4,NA,CASSWGLAGELFF,TGTGCCAGCAGTTGGGGACTAGCGGGGGAGCTGTTTTTT
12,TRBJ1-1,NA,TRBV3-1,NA,CASSPDGYEAFF,TGTGCCAGCAGCCCGGACGGATATGAAGCTTTCTTT
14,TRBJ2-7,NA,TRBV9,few,CASSVTWGRGEQYF,TGTGCCAGCAGTGTCACATGGGGGCGGGGAGAGCAGTACTTC
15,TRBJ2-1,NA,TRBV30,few,CAWSVTSYSYNEQFF,TGTGCCTGGAGTGTCACTTCCTACTCCTACAATGAGCAGTTCTTC
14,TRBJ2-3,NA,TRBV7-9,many,CASSLEGSTDTQYF,TGTGCCAGCAGCTTGGAGGGCAGCACAGATACGCAGTATTTT
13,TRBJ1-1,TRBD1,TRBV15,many,CATGQGRNTEAFF,TGTGCCACGGGACAGGGAAGGAACACTGAAGCTTTCTTT
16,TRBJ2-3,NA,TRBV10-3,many,CAISGGKTLQEDTQYF,TGTGCCATCAGTGGGGGGAAGACTCTTCAGGAAGATACGCAGTATTTT
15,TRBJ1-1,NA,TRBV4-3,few,CASSQDRVMNTEAFF,TGCGCCAGCAGCCAAGATCGGGTCATGAACACTGAAGCTTTCTTT
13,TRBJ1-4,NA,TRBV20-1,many,CSASVPTNEKLFF,TGCAGTGCTAGTGTCCCAACTAATGAAAAACTGTTTTTT
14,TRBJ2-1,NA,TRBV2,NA,CASTTVSSYNGQFF,TGTGCCAGCACGACAGTAAGCTCCTACAATGGTCAGTTCTTC
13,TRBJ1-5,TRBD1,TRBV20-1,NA,CSATGVVNQPQHF,TGCAGTGCGACAGGGGTGGTCAATCAGCCCCAGCATTTT
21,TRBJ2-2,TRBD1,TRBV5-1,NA,CASSSLYSDRGHLTNTGELFF,TGCGCCAGCAGCTCCTTATATTCGGACAGGGGGCACTTGACGAACACCGGGGAGCTGTTTTTT
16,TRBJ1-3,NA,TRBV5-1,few,CASSPGQGWPGNTIYF,TGCGCCAGCAGCCCGGGGCAGGGATGGCCAGGAAACACCATATATTTT
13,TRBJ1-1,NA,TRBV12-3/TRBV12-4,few,CASREDMNTEAFF,TGTGCCAGCAGAGAGGATATGAACACTGAAGCTTTCTTT
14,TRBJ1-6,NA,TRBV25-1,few,CASNILGSDSPLHF,TGTGCCAGCAATATCCTAGGTTCCGATTCACCCCTCCACTTT
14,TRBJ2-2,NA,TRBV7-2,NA,CASSLVTYLGELFF,TGTGCCAGCAGCTTAGTAACTTATCTCGGGGAGCTGTTTTTT
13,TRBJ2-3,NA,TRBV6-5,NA,CASSSFPRDTQYF,TGTGCCAGCAGTTCCTTCCCCAGAGATACGCAGTATTTT
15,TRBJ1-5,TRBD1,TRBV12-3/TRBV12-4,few,CASTMGQGASQPQHF,TGTGCCAGCACTATGGGACAGGGGGCGAGTCAGCCCCAGCATTTT
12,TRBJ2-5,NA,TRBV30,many,CAWSRGGETQYF,TGTGCCTGGAGTCGAGGGGGGGAGACCCAGTACTTC
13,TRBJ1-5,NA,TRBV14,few,CASSRPKDQPQHF,TGTGCCAGCAGCCGACCCAAGGATCAGCCCCAGCATTTT